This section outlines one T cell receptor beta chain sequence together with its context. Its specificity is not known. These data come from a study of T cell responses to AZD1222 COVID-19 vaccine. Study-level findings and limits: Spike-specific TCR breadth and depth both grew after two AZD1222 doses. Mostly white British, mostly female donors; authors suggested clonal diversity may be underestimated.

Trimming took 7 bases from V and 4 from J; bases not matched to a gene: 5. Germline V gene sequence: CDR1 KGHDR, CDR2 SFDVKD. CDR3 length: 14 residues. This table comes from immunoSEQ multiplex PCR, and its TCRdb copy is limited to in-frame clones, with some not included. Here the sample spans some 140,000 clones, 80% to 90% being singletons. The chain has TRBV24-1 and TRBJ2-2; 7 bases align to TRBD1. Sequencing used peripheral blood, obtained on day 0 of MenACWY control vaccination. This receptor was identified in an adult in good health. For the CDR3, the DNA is TGTGCCACCAGGGGACAGACCAGCACCGGGGAGCTGTTTTTT. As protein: CATRGQTSTGELFF.